This T cell receptor beta chain was found in a study of early T cells in non-severe SARS-CoV-2 infection. As for the study in general: Chains stayed unpaired after sequencing of bulk RNA from unsorted whole blood.

Individually, cDNA molecules had unique molecular identifiers attached to them. Each CDR3 protein gets one entry after TCRdb re-called the 5' RACE reads with MiXCR. The data contain over 50,000 distinct CDR3 sequences, around 12% of them singletons. Findings and limits, study-wide: Sequences matched to VDJdb favored anti-spike CD8 responses, while private and CD4 specificities were missed.

This clonotype was detected only a few times. Its antigen is currently unknown. There are 13 residues in the CDR3. Germline V lookup: CDR1 SGHRS, CDR2 YFSETQ. J lost 2 bases, V lost 8 bases, and 1 base had no gene match. This TCR was recovered from an adult who was a healthcare worker with PCR-confirmed SARS-CoV-2 infection or an uninfected control (not recorded which). This sequence joins TRBV5-1 and TRBJ2-6, with 7 bases matching TRBD1. Sequenced input: whole blood. In DNA, the CDR3 is TGCGCCAGTACAGGGGCTGGGGCCAACGTCCTGACTTTC. This gives the protein CASTGAGANVLTF.